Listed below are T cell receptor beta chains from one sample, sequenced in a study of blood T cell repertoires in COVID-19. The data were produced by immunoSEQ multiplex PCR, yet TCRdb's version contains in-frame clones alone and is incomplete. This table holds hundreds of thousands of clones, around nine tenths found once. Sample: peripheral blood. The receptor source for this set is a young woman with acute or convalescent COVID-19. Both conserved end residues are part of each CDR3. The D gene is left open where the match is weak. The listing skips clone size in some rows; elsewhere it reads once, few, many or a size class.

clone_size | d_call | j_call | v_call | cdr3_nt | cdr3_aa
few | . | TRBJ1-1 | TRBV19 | TGTGCCAGTAGTTACGGGGGTGCCACTGAAGCTTTCTTT | CASSYGGATEAFF
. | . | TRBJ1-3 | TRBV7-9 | TGTGCCAGCAGCTTAGTGAGCGGCGGCCGGGACACCATATATTTT | CASSLVSGGRDTIYF
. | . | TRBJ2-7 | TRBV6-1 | TGTGCCAGCAGTGAAAGGGGGAGGGGAATCTACGAGCAGTACTTC | CASSERGRGIYEQYF
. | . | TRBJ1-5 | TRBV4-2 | TGTGCCAGCAGCCAAGAGTGGGGGGGCGATCAGCCCCAGCATTTT | CASSQEWGGDQPQHF
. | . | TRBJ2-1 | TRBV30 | TGTGCCGGAGAAAAAAATGAGCAGTTCTTC | CAGEKNEQFF
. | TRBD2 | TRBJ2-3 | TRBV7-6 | TGTGCCAGCAGCCTCGGGGGGGCCGGCACAGATACGCAGTATTTT | CASSLGGAGTDTQYF
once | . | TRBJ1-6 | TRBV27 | TGTGCCAGCAGTTTACGGCGGCAGGGGTTCAGCTCCTATAATTCACCCCTCCACTTT | CASSLRRQGFSSYNSPLHF
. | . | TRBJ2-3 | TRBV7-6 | TGTGCCAGCAGCTCACCGGACTACACAGATACGCAGTATTTT | CASSSPDYTDTQYF
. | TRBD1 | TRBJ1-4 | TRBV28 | TGTGCCAGCAGTATATATTGGGGACAGCACACAACTAATGAAAAACTGTTTTTT | CASSIYWGQHTTNEKLFF
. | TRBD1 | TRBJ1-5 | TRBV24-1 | TGTGCCACCAGTGGACAGGGAGGAGGGCAGCCCCAGCATTTT | CATSGQGGGQPQHF
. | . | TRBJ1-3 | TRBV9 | TGTGCCAGCAGCCGTCAGGGTGGGTCGAACACCATATATTTT | CASSRQGGSNTIYF
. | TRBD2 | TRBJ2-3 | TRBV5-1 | TGCGCCAGCAGCTTGGGTCTAGCGGGGAGGAGCACAGATACGCAGTATTTT | CASSLGLAGRSTDTQYF
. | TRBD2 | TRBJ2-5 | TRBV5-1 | TGCGCCAGCAGCGCAGGGACTAGCGGGGGGGCCTGGGAGACCCAGTACTTC | CASSAGTSGGAWETQYF
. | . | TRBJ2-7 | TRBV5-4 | TGTGCCAGCAGCTTCCCCCTAGGTGAGCAGTACTTC | CASSFPLGEQYF
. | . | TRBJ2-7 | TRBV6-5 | TGTGCCAGCAGATCGGGGAACTCCTACGAGCAGTACTTC | CASRSGNSYEQYF
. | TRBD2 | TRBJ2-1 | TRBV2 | TGTGCCAGCAGTGATCCTAGCGGGGCCTACAATGAGCAGTTCTTC | CASSDPSGAYNEQFF
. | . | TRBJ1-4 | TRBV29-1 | TGCAGCGGGGGACTAGAGGAAAAACTGTTTTTT | CSGGLEEKLFF
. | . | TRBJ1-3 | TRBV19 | TGTGCCAGTAGTATGCCCGGGACTGGAAACACCATATATTTT | CASSMPGTGNTIYF
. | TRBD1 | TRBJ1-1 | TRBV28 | TGTGCCAGCAGCTTATTGACAGGGGTGTTGTCTGAAGCTTTCTTT | CASSLLTGVLSEAFF
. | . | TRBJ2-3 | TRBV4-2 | TGTGCCAGCAGCCAAGATCCGGGAAATACGCAGTATTTT | CASSQDPGNTQYF
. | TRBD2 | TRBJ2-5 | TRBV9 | TGTGCCAGCAGCCGATCGGGGGGTCCTCAAGAGACCCAGTACTTC | CASSRSGGPQETQYF
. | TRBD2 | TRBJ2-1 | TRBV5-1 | TGCGCCAGCAGACTCTTAGCGGGAACCTACAATGAGCAGTTCTTC | CASRLLAGTYNEQFF
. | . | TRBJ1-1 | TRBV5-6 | TGTGCCAGCAGCTTGGGTACAGGATTATTCACTGAAGCTTTCTTT | CASSLGTGLFTEAFF
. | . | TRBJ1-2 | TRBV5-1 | TGCGCCAGCAGCAAAACAGATAACTATGGCTACACCTTC | CASSKTDNYGYTF
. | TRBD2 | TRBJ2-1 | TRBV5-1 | TGCGCCAGCAGCCCCGTGGGAGGCGGGGGTGGATACAATGAGCAGTTCTTC | CASSPVGGGGGYNEQFF
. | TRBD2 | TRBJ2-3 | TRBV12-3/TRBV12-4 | TGTGCCACTTCGGGACTAGCGACAGATACGCAGTATTTT | CATSGLATDTQYF
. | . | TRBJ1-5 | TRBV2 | TGTGCCAGCAGGGAACAGGGAAATAGCAATCAGCCCCAGCATTTT | CASREQGNSNQPQHF
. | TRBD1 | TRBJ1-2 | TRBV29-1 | TGCAGCGGAGGACAGGGGGCAGAATATGGCTACACCTTC | CSGGQGAEYGYTF
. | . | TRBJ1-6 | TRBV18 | TGTGCCAGCTCATCGGCCCGACAAGAATATAATTCACCCCTCCACTTT | CASSSARQEYNSPLHF
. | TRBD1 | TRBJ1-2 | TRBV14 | TGTGCCAGCAGCCCCCTGGACAGGGAGGGGTATGGCTACACCTTC | CASSPLDREGYGYTF
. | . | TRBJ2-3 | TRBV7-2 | TGTGCCAGCAGCCCCGCGGGCCCGGGGGTAGATACGCAGTATTTT | CASSPAGPGVDTQYF
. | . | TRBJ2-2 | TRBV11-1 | TGTGCCAGCAGCCTGGACAGATACACCGGGGAGCTGTTTTTT | CASSLDRYTGELFF
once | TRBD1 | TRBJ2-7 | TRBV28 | TGTGCCAGCAGTCGGCCGGGACAGGAAAACTACGAGCAGTACTTC | CASSRPGQENYEQYF
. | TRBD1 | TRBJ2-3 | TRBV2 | TGTGCCAGCAGTGAGACAGGGTTGGGTCCAGATACGCAGTATTTT | CASSETGLGPDTQYF
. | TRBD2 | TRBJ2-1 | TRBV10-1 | TGCGCCAGCAGTGGTGAAGCGGGGGGACGGGACAATGAGCAGTTCTTC | CASSGEAGGRDNEQFF
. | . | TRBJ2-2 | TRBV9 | TGTGCCAGCAGCGTATGGACAGCGAACACCGGGGAGCTGTTTTTT | CASSVWTANTGELFF
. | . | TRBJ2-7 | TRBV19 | TGTGCCAGTAGTATAAGGTTTTCCAGGGACGAGCAGTACTTC | CASSIRFSRDEQYF
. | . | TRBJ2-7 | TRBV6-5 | TGTGCCAGCAAACCCATAAAGAGCTCCTACGAGCAGTACTTC | CASKPIKSSYEQYF
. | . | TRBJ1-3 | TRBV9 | TGTGCCAGCAGCGTAGTCCCCGGGACTGGAAACACCATATATTTT | CASSVVPGTGNTIYF
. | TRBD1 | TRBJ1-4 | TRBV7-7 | TGTGCCAGCAGCCCAAGACAGGGTCCTAATGAAAAACTGTTTTTT | CASSPRQGPNEKLFF
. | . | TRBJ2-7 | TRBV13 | TGTGCCAGCAGCCCGGGTGGTAGTGCCTACGAGCAGTACTTC | CASSPGGSAYEQYF
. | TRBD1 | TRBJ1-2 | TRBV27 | TGTGCCAGCAGCCCGGGAGGGGGCTTGGGAGGCTACACCTTC | CASSPGGGLGGYTF
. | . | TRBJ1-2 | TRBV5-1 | TGCGCCAGCAGCCGCGATACGGGACAAAATACTAACTATGGCTACACCTTC | CASSRDTGQNTNYGYTF